This T cell receptor (beta chain) is drawn from a study of tumor-infiltrating lymphocytes in oesophageal squamous cell carcinoma. TCRdb passed the PCR reads through MiXCR, listing each CDR3 protein once. The profile covers 15,000 to 20,000 distinct CDR3 sequences, with about 43% appearing a single time and about 14% taken by the ten largest. Germline values: CDR1 SEHNR, CDR2 FQNEAQ (reference sequence). This CDR3 region has 16 residues. V was pared by 5 bases and J by 2 bases, with 9 bases of the junction left unmatched. This receptor was taken from a male donor with esophageal squamous cell carcinoma. The chain is built from TRBV7-9 and TRBJ2-1, with TRBD2 identical over 7 bases. The sequenced sample was normal esophageal tissue next to the tumor. DNA of the CDR3: TGTGCCAGCAGCCCCGCCTCTAGCGGAACCTACAATGAGCAGTTCTTC. Protein sequence: CASSPASSGTYNEQFF. The whole variable domain, filled in from reference TRBV7-9 and TRBJ2-1, reads DTGVSQNPRHKITKRGQNVTFRCDPISEHNRLYWYRQTLGQGPEFLTYFQNEAQLEKSRLLSDRFSAERPKGSFSTLEIQRTEQGDSAMYLCASSPASSGTYNEQFFGPGTRLTVL.